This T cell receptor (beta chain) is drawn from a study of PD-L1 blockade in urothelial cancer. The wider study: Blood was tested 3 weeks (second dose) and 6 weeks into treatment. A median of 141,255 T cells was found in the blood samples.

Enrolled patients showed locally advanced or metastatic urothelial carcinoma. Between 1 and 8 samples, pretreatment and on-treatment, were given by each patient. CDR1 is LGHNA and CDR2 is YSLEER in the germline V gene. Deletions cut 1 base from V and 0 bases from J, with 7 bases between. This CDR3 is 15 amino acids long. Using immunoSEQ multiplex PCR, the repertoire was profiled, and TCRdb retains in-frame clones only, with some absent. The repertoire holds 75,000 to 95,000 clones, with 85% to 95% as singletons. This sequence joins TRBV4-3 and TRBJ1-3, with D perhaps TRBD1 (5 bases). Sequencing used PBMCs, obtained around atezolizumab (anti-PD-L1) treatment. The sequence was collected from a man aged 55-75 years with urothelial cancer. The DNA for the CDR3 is TGCGCCAGCAGCCAAGGACAGTACTCTGGAAACACCATATATTTT. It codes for CASSQGQYSGNTIYF.